The rows below give T cell receptor beta chains drawn from one sample of a study of blood T cells in healthy people across ages. TCRdb re-analysed the 5' RACE reads in MiXCR, keeping a single row per CDR3 protein. The sample holds approximately 600,000 distinct CDR3 sequences, under 65% seen once. Sequencing input: blood. The receptors here all came from a man aged 55 to 70 in good health. The CDR3 runs from the conserved cysteine through the conserved F or W. A D gene is named only where the DNA matches it firmly. Size is stated for part of the rows, as once, few or many counts, or as a class when the clone is expanded.

d_gene,j_gene,v_gene,abundance,len,CDR3nt,CDR3aa
-,TRBJ2-1,TRBV15,many,15,TGTGCCACCAGCAGAGATTGGCGGTCCTACAATGAGCAGTTCTTC,CATSRDWRSYNEQFF
-,TRBJ1-1,TRBV11-2,-,14,TGTGCCAGCAGCTTGGGACAAAAGAACACTGAAGCTTTCTTT,CASSLGQKNTEAFF
-,TRBJ2-7,TRBV6-6,many,12,TGTGCCAGCAGTTACTCGGGGCGGGGGCAGTACTTC,CASSYSGRGQYF
TRBD2,TRBJ2-3,TRBV5-1,-,16,TGCGCCAGCAGCTTGGGGGCTAGCGGGTACACAGATACGCAGTATTTT,CASSLGASGYTDTQYF
TRBD1,TRBJ2-1,TRBV20-1,-,16,TGCAGTGCTCAACAGACCGGGACAGGGGGCTACAATGAGCAGTTCTTC,CSAQQTGTGGYNEQFF
-,TRBJ2-7,TRBV20-1,-,14,TGCGGTTCGAAAGAGGGGAGTTGGGCCCACGAGCAGTACTTC,CGSKEGSWAHEQYF
-,TRBJ2-5,TRBV5-1,-,13,TGCGCCAGCAGCGCCCGTGGGGGGCAGGAGCAGTACTTC,CASSARGGQEQYF
-,TRBJ2-7,TRBV10-3,few,15,TGTGCCATCAGTGAGGCGACAGGGAGGTCCTACGAGCAGTACTTC,CAISEATGRSYEQYF
TRBD2,TRBJ2-3,TRBV29-1,few,19,TGCAGCGTTGGGGGGGCTAGCGGGGGGTTGCTAGGTGGCACAGATACGCAGTATTTT,CSVGGASGGLLGGTDTQYF
TRBD1,TRBJ2-3,TRBV9,-,18,TGTGCCAGCAGCGTAGCTTCGACACAGGGGGCGGGCACAGATACGCAGTATTTT,CASSVASTQGAGTDTQYF
TRBD1,TRBJ1-5,TRBV10-3,-,13,TGTGCCATCAGCCCAGGGGGGGACCAGCCCCAGCATTTT,CAISPGGDQPQHF
-,TRBJ1-2,TRBV9,many,14,TGTGCCAGCAGCGCGGACTACCTTAACTATGGCTACACCTTC,CASSADYLNYGYTF
TRBD2,TRBJ2-5,TRBV7-2,few,15,TGTGCCAGCAGCCGTACTAGCGGGATACAAGAGACCCAGTACTTC,CASSRTSGIQETQYF
-,TRBJ1-1,TRBV7-2,-,13,TGTGCCAGCAGCTTAGTAGGGCCCACTGAAGCTTTCTTT,CASSLVGPTEAFF
-,TRBJ1-6,TRBV5-1,once,15,TGCGCCAGCAGCTTGGCCTTAGGATTGGATTCACCCCTCCACTTT,CASSLALGLDSPLHF
-,TRBJ2-5,TRBV15,few,16,TGTGCCACCAGCAGAGATGTTCGCTCTGGGGAGGAGACCCAGTACTTC,CATSRDVRSGEETQYF
-,TRBJ1-4,TRBV12-3/TRBV12-4,few,14,TGTGCCAGCACTCAGACTGGGGCCGATGAAAAACTGTTTTTT,CASTQTGADEKLFF
-,TRBJ2-7,TRBV7-9,-,14,TGTGCCAGCAGCCACCGACAGAACTCCTACGAGCAGTACTTC,CASSHRQNSYEQYF
TRBD1,TRBJ2-3,TRBV10-3,-,15,TGTGCCATCAGTGACCAGACAGGGGGCCCAGATACGCAGTATTTT,CAISDQTGGPDTQYF
TRBD1,TRBJ1-1,TRBV20-1,many,14,TGCAGTGCTACTACACAGGGGGTTGGCACTGAAGCTTTCTTT,CSATTQGVGTEAFF
TRBD2,TRBJ2-5,TRBV7-2,-,17,TGTGCCAGCAGCTTAGGTGGGACTAGCGGGGGGCAGGAGACCCAGTACTTC,CASSLGGTSGGQETQYF
TRBD1,TRBJ2-5,TRBV20-1,-,14,TGCAGTGCTGGCCTACAGGGGTCCCAAGAGACCCAGTACTTC,CSAGLQGSQETQYF
TRBD2,TRBJ2-3,TRBV5-1,-,17,TGCGCCAGCAGCCCTGGACTAGCGGGGGGGATAAGGGATACGCAGTATTTT,CASSPGLAGGIRDTQYF
-,TRBJ1-1,TRBV6-5,-,14,TGTGCCAGCAGTTACAGGGGAGTGGACACTGAAGCTTTCTTT,CASSYRGVDTEAFF
TRBD1,TRBJ2-2,TRBV9,-,16,TGTGCCAGCAGTCAATTGGACAGGGGAGGCACCGGGGAGCTGTTTTTT,CASSQLDRGGTGELFF
-,TRBJ2-5,TRBV29-1,-,13,TGCAGCGCCGCGGCCGGGGGCCAGGAGACCCAGTACTTC,CSAAAGGQETQYF